This T cell receptor beta chain was found in a study of shared clonotypes between healthy human individuals. Naive CD45RA+ and memory CD45RA-negative subsets were split from CD4+ cells. Genomic DNA (from each subset) was split evenly across several immunoSEQ plates. Sequencing used immunoSEQ multiplex PCR; TCRdb keeps in-frame clones, though not all of them. The repertoire holds over 1.4 million clones, with roughly 96% as singletons. The germline V gene encodes CDR1 SGHTA and CDR2 FQGNSA. V was trimmed by 1 base and J by 4 bases, leaving 12 bases between them. The CDR3 length is 15 residues. The clonotype comes from a man aged 25 to 45 in good health. This chain connects TRBV7-2 to TRBJ2-3; D remains unclear. The specimen sequenced was naive CD4+ T cells sorted from blood. Subset here: CD45RA+ positively selected. CDR3 DNA: TGTGCCAGCAGCTTAGTATCGGGTTTCCCAGATACGCAGTATTTT. Amino acid sequence: CASSLVSGFPDTQYF.